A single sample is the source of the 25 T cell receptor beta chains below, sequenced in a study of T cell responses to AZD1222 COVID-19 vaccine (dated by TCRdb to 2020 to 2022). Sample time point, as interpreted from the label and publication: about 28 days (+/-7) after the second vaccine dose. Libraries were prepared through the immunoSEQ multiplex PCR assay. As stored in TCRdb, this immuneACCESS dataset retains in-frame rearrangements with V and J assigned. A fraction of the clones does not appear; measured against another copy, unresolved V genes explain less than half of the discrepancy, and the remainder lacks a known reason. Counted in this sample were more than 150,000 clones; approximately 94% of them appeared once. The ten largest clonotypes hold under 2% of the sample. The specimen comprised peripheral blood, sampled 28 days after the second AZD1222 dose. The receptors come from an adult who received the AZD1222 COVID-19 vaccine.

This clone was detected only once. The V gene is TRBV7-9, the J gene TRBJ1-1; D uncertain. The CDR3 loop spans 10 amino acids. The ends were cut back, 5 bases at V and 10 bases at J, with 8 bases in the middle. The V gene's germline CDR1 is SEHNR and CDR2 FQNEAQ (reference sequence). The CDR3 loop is CASSPLRAFF. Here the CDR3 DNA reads TGTGCCAGCAGCCCTCTAAGAGCTTTCTTT.

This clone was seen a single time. CDR3 sequence: CASSPQGDRGIYEQYF. CDR3 DNA: TGTGCCAGCAGCCCCCAAGGGGACAGGGGGATTTACGAGCAGTACTTC. The rearrangement joins TRBV21-1 to TRBJ2-7; the D call TRBD1 from the table was never checked on the DNA. TRBV21-1 is a pseudogene locus. The CDR3 is made up of 16 amino acids.

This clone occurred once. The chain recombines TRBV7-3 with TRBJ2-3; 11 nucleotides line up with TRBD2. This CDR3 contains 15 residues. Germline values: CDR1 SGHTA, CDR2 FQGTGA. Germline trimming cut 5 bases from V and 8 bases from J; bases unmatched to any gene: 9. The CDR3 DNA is TGTGCCAGCAGCCCTCGACTAGCGGGGATCCGTACGCAGTATTTT. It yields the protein CASSPRLAGIRTQYF.

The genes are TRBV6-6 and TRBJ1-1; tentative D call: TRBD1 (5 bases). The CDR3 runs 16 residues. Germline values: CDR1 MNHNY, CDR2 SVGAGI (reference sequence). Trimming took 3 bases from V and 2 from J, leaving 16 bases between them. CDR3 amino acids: CASSYGDGGLNTEAFF. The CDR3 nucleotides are TGTGCCAGCAGTTATGGGGACGGAGGTTTAAACACTGAAGCTTTCTTT.

CDR3 sequence: CSVAGQGGGYTF. The CDR3 DNA is TGCAGCGTTGCCGGGCAGGGTGGTGGCTACACCTTC. The rearrangement uses TRBV29-1 and TRBJ1-2; the D gene is possibly TRBD1 (5 bases). The CDR3 is 12 residues long. The germline gives CDR1 SQVTM, CDR2 ANQGSEA. V was cut by 4 bases and J by 7 bases, with 13 bases left in between.

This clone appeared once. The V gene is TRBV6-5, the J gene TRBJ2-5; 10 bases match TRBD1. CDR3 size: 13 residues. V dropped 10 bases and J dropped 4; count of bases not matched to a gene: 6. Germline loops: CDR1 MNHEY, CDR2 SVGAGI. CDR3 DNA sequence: TGTGCCACAGACAGGGGGCTGGGAGAGACCCAGTACTTC. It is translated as CATDRGLGETQYF.

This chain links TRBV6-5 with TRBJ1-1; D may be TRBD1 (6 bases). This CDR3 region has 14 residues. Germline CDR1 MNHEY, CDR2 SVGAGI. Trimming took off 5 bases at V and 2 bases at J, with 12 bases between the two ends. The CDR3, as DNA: TGTGCCAGCAGTATCACAGGGTTCAACACTGAAGCTTTCTTT. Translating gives CASSITGFNTEAFF.

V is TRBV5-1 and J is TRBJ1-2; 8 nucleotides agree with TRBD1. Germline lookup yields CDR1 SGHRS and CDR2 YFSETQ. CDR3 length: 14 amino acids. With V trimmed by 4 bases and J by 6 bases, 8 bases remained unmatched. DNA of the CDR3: TGCGCCAGCAGCAGACAGACAGGGGTGGATGGCTACACCTTC. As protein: CASSRQTGVDGYTF.

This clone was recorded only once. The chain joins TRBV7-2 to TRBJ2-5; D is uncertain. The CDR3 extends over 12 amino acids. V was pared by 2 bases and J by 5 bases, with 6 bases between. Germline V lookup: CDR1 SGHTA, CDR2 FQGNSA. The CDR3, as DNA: TGTGCCAGCAGCTTAATCGACGAGACCCAGTACTTC. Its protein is CASSLIDETQYF.

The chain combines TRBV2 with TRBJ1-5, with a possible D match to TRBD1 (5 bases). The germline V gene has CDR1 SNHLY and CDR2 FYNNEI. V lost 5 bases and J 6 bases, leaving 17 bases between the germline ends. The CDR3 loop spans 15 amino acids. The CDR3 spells CASSFGVGGGQPQHF. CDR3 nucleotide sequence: TGTGCCAGCAGTTTCGGTGTGGGGGGAGGTCAGCCCCAGCATTTT. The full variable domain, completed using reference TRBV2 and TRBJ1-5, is EPEVTQTPSHQVTQMGQEVILRCVPISNHLYFYWYRQILGQKVEFLVSFYNNEISEKSEIFDDQFSVERPDGSNFTLKIRSTKLEDSAMYFCASSFGVGGGQPQHFGDGTRLSIL.

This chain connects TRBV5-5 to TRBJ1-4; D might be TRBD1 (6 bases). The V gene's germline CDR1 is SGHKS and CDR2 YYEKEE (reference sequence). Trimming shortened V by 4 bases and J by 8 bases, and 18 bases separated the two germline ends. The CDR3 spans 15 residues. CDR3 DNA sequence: TGTGCCAGCAGCCCCCGTGGGGGGGCTGGGGAAAAACTGTTTTTT. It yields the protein CASSPRGGAGEKLFF.

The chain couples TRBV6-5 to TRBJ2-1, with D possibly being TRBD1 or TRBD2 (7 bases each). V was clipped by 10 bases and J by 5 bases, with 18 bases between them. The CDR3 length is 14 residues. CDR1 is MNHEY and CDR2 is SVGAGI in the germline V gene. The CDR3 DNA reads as TGTGCCACCCAGGGGGGGATGGGGAACAATGAGCAGTTCTTC. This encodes CATQGGMGNNEQFF.

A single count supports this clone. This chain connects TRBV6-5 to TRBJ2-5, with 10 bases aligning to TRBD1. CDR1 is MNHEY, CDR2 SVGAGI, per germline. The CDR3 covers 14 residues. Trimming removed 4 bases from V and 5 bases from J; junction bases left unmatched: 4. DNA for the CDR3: TGTGCCAGCAGTTTTCCGGGACAGGGGGAGACCCAGTACTTC. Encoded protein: CASSFPGQGETQYF.

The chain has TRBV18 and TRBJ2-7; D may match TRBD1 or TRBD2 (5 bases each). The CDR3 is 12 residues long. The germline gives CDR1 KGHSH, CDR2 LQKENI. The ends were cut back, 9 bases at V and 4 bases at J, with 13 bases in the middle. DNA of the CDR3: TGTGCCAGTTCCACAGGAGGATACGAGCAGTACTTC. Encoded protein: CASSTGGYEQYF.

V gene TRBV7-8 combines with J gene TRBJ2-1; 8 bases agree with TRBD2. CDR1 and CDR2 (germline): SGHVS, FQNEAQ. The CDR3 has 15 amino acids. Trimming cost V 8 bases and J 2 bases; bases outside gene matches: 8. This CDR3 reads CASGRREGPYNEQFF. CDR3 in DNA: TGTGCCAGCGGTAGACGGGAGGGCCCCTACAATGAGCAGTTCTTC. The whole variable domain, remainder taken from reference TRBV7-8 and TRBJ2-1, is GAGVSQSPRYKVAKRGQDVALRCDPISGHVSLFWYQQALGQGPEFLTYFQNEAQLDKSGLPSDRFFAERPEGSVSTLKIQRTQQEDSAVYLCASGRREGPYNEQFFGPGTRLTVL.

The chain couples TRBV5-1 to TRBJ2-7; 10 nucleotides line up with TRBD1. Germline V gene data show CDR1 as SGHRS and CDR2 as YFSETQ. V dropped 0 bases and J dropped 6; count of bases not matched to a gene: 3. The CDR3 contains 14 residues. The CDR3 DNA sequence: TGCGCCAGCAGCTTGGGGGGGACAGGGGTCGAGCAGTACTTC. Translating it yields CASSLGGTGVEQYF.

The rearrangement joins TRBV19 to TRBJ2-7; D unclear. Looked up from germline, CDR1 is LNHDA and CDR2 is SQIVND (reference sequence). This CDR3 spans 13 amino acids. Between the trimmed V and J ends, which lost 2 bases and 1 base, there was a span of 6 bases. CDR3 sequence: CASSIPSSYEQYF. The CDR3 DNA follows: TGTGCCAGTAGTATACCTTCGTCCTACGAGCAGTACTTC.

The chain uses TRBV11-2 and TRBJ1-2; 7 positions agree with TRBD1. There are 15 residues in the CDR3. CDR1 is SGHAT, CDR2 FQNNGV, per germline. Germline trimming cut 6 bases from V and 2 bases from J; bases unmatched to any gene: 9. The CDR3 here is CASRSWGQRNYGYTF. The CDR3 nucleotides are TGTGCCAGCAGGTCTTGGGGACAGAGAAACTATGGCTACACCTTC. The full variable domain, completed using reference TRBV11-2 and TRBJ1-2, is EAGVAQSPRYKIIEKRQSVAFWCNPISGHATLYWYQQILGQGPKLLIQFQNNGVVDDSQLPKDRFSAERLKGVDSTLKIQPAKLEDSAVYLCASRSWGQRNYGYTFGSGTRLTVV.

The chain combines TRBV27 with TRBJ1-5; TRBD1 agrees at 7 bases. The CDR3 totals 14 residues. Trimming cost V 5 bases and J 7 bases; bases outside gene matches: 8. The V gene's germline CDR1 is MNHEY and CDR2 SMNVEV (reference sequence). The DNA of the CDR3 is TGTGCCAGCAGTCCGACAGGGAGAGGCCAGCCCCAGCATTTT. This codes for CASSPTGRGQPQHF.

CDR3 residues: CASSGIPEQFF. CDR3 nucleotides: TGCGCCAGCAGTGGAATACCTGAGCAGTTCTTC. J is TRBJ2-1 and V is TRBV10-2; D ambiguous. CDR1 and CDR2 (germline): WSHSY, SAAADI. The CDR3 has 11 amino acids. Trimming took off 4 bases at V and 9 bases at J, with 7 bases between the two ends.

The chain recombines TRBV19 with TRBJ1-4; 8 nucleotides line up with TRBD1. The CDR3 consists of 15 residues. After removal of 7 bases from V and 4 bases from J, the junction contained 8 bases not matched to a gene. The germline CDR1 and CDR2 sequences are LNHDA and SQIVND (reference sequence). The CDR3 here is CASNRGGGLNEKLFF. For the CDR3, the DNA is TGTGCCAGTAACAGGGGGGGAGGCCTTAATGAAAAACTGTTTTTT.

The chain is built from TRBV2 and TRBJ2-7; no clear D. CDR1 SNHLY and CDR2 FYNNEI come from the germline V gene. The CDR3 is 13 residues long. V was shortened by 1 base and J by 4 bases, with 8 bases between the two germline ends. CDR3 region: CASSEGPVYEQYF. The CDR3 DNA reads TGTGCCAGCAGTGAAGGGCCAGTTTACGAGCAGTACTTC.

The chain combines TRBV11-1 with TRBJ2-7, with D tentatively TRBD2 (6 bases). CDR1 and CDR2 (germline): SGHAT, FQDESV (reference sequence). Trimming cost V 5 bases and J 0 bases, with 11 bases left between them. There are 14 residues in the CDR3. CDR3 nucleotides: TGTGCCAGCAGCCAAGCGGGCGACTCCTACGAGCAGTACTTC. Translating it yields CASSQAGDSYEQYF.

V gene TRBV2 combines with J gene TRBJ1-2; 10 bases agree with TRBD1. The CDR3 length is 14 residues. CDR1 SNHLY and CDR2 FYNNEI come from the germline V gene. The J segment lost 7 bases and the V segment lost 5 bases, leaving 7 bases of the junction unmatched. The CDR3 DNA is TGTGCCAGCAGTTTCGACAGGGGGCGCCGTGGCTACACCTTC. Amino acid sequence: CASSFDRGRRGYTF. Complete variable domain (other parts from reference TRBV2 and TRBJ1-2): EPEVTQTPSHQVTQMGQEVILRCVPISNHLYFYWYRQILGQKVEFLVSFYNNEISEKSEIFDDQFSVERPDGSNFTLKIRSTKLEDSAMYFCASSFDRGRRGYTFGSGTRLTVV.

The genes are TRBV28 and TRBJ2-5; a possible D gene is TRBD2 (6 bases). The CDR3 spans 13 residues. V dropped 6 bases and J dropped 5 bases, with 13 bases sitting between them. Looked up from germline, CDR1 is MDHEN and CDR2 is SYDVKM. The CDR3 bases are TGTGCCAGCAGCCCGGGGACTCCGGAGACCCAGTACTTC. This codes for CASSPGTPETQYF.